The clone carrying this T cell receptor beta chain appeared a few times. Its specificity is not known. Each single cDNA molecule received a unique molecular identifier. TCRdb itself ran the 5' RACE reads through MiXCR, one entry per CDR3 protein. The sample includes fewer than 80,000 distinct CDR3 sequences, more than 10% of them seen just once. The data were taken from a study of early T cells in non-severe SARS-CoV-2 infection. Study details: Unpaired chains resulted from sequencing bulk RNA of unsorted whole blood.

CDR3 length: 14 amino acids. Trimming stripped 3 bases from V and 2 bases from J, with 12 bases between. Germline V CDR1 and CDR2: DFQATT, SNEGSKA (reference sequence). The study's findings and limits: A preference for anti-spike CD8 responses marked VDJdb matching, which missed private and CD4 specificities.

This sequence joins TRBV20-1 and TRBJ2-3, with D perhaps given as TRBD1 or TRBD2 (5 bases each). The sequencing used whole blood, collected at baseline. The sequence derives from an adult who was a healthcare worker with PCR-confirmed SARS-CoV-2 infection or an uninfected control (not recorded which). The donor label of this sample is uncertain. The DNA for the CDR3 is TGCAGTGCTAGCCGGGGCCGGTACACAGATACGCAGTATTTT. Its protein is CSASRGRYTDTQYF.